These 10 T cell receptor beta chains were sequenced from one sample in a study of lymphopenia after photon versus proton radiotherapy. Measured with immunoSEQ multiplex PCR; TCRdb has only the in-frame clones, and not every one. This sample has 65,000 or so clones, with roughly 87% found just once. The specimen was peripheral blood, collected from a patient treated with proton-based radiotherapy. These receptor sequences come from an elderly man with esophageal cancer.

The chain carries TRBV19 and TRBJ1-2; D unresolved. The CDR3 has 14 residues. Between the trimmed V and J ends, which lost 5 bases and 3 bases, there was a span of 13 bases. From germline, CDR1 is LNHDA and CDR2 SQIVND (reference sequence). The CDR3, as DNA: TGTGCCAGTAGTCCGAGCGGGCAGGACTATGGCTACACCTTC. It specifies CASSPSGQDYGYTF.

This chain connects TRBV7-3 to TRBJ2-3; D might be TRBD2 (5 bases). The germline V gene has CDR1 SGHTA and CDR2 FQGTGA. V lost 4 bases, J lost 5 bases, and 13 bases lay in between. The length of the CDR3 is 14 residues. CDR3 coding DNA: TGTGCCAGCAGCTCAGGACTGCCCCAAGATACGCAGTATTTT. It is translated as CASSSGLPQDTQYF.

The rearrangement joins TRBV12-5 to TRBJ2-5; a weak D match, TRBD1 (5 bases). Trimming left V 0 bases short and J 2 bases short, with 10 bases between. Germline values: CDR1 LGHNT, CDR2 FRNRAP. CDR3 length equals 15 residues. The CDR3 protein is CASGLVPGKQETQYF. CDR3 nucleotide sequence: TGTGCTAGTGGTTTGGTCCCAGGGAAGCAAGAGACCCAGTACTTC.

This clone was seen only once. This chain links TRBV18 with TRBJ2-6, with a tentative D call TRBD2 (6 bases). The CDR3 has 13 amino acids. Trimming pared 3 bases from V and 9 bases from J, leaving 9 bases between. Germline V gene lookup returns CDR1 KGHSH and CDR2 LQKENI. The CDR3 loop reads CASSPGGDNVLTF. The DNA of the CDR3 is TGTGCCAGCTCACCGGGGGGAGACAACGTCCTGACTTTC.

Worth noting for this clone: Other DNA sequences in the sample encode the same CDR3. V is TRBV4-1 and J is TRBJ2-1, with TRBD2 matching over 9 bases. The CDR3 covers 20 residues. V was clipped by 2 bases and J by 4 bases; unmatched bases: 18. Germline CDR1 is MGHRA and CDR2 is YSYEKL. The CDR3 nucleotides are TGCGCCAGCAGCCAATTCGGGCTAGCGGGAACCCCTAAAGGATACAATGAGCAGTTCTTC. This gives the protein CASSQFGLAGTPKGYNEQFF.

This clone was recorded a few times. The chain is built from TRBV30 and TRBJ2-3; D is ambiguous. Per germline, CDR1 GTSNPN and CDR2 SVGIG (reference sequence). The CDR3 length is 14 residues. Trimming left V 0 bases short and J 6 bases short, with 13 bases between. The chain's CDR3 is CAWSVYRAQDTQYF. The CDR3 DNA reads TGTGCCTGGAGTGTATATCGGGCTCAGGATACGCAGTATTTT.

The V gene is TRBV30, the J gene TRBJ1-4, with TRBD1 matching 8 bases. The length of the CDR3 is 13 residues. V trimming: 5 bases; J trimming: 6 bases; junction bases outside the gene matches: 5. Per the germline V gene, CDR1 is GTSNPN and CDR2 is SVGIG (reference sequence). CDR3 protein: CAWAGTGDEKLFF. CDR3 bases: TGTGCCTGGGCTGGGACAGGTGATGAAAAACTGTTTTTT.

The J gene is TRBJ2-3, the V gene TRBV7-2; 11 positions agree with TRBD2. The CDR3 runs 16 residues. After removal of 2 bases from V and 4 bases from J, the junction contained 5 bases not matched to a gene. Germline V CDR1 and CDR2: SGHTA, FQGNSA. DNA of the CDR3: TGTGCCAGCAGCTTACGACTAGCGGGATGGGCAGATACGCAGTATTTT. Protein: CASSLRLAGWADTQYF.

V and J are TRBV7-9 and TRBJ2-6; D perhaps matches TRBD2 (6 bases). Germline values: CDR1 SEHNR, CDR2 FQNEAQ (reference sequence). The CDR3 loop spans 14 amino acids. V was pared by 9 bases and J by 4 bases, with 13 bases between. As DNA, the CDR3 is TGTGCCAGAACTAGGGACTCCGGGGCCAACGTCCTGACTTTC. This sequence encodes CARTRDSGANVLTF.

The chain is built from TRBV18 and TRBJ2-3; D is uncertain. With 2 bases removed from V and 6 bases from J, the gap between germline ends came to 9 bases. Germline CDR1 KGHSH, CDR2 LQKENI. This CDR3 contains 13 residues. CDR3 residues: CASSPGVGDTQYF. The CDR3 DNA follows: TGTGCCAGCTCACCAGGAGTGGGGGATACGCAGTATTTT.